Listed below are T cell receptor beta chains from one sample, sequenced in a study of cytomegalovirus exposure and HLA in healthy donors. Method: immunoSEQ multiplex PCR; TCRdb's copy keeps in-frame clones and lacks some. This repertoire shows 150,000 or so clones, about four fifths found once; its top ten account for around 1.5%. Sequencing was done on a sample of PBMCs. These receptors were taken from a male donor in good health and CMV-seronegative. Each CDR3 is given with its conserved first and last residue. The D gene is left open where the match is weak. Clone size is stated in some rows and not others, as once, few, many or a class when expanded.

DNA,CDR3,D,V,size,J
TGTGCCAGTAGTATCTACAGGGACACTGAAGCTTTCTTT,CASSIYRDTEAFF,NA,TRBV19,NA,TRBJ1-1
TGTGCCAGCTCACCGGGACGGGGGGGTTCCTACGAGCAGTACTTC,CASSPGRGGSYEQYF,TRBD2,TRBV18,NA,TRBJ2-7
TGTGCCAGCAGCCGGACAGGGACGAACACTGAAGCTTTCTTT,CASSRTGTNTEAFF,TRBD1,TRBV6-5,NA,TRBJ1-1
TGTGCCAGCAGCTTAATCGGTTTAAACATTCAGTACTTC,CASSLIGLNIQYF,NA,TRBV11-1,NA,TRBJ2-4
TGTGCCAGCAGCTCGACGACTAGGGTACGGGAGCAGTTCTTC,CASSSTTRVREQFF,NA,TRBV11-2,NA,TRBJ2-1
TGTGCCAGTAGTATAGTGGAGGGAAACACTGAAGCTTTCTTT,CASSIVEGNTEAFF,NA,TRBV19,NA,TRBJ1-1
TGCGCCAGCAGCCAAGATACCCCGGCAGGGGGGTCCTACGAGCAGTACTTC,CASSQDTPAGGSYEQYF,NA,TRBV4-1,NA,TRBJ2-7
TGTGCCAGTAGTATTGTCACAGTTGGGAACACTGAAGCTTTCTTT,CASSIVTVGNTEAFF,NA,TRBV19,few,TRBJ1-1
TGTGCTAGTGGCCAACAGGGGGGAACCACAGATACGCAGTATTTT,CASGQQGGTTDTQYF,TRBD1,TRBV12-5,NA,TRBJ2-3
TGTGCCAGCAGCTCGAGGGGACTCGGGGAGACCCAGTACTTC,CASSSRGLGETQYF,NA,TRBV9,NA,TRBJ2-5
TGTGCCAGCAGCAAAGGGAAGGACAGGGTGGTTGGCACTGAAGCTTTCTTT,CASSKGKDRVVGTEAFF,NA,TRBV21-1,few,TRBJ1-1
TGCAGCGTGGGATGGGACAGCCACTCTGGAAACACCATATATTTT,CSVGWDSHSGNTIYF,TRBD1,TRBV29-1,NA,TRBJ1-3
TGTGCCAGCAGCTTGGGGACAGGGGGCCCCTATGGCTACACCTTC,CASSLGTGGPYGYTF,TRBD1,TRBV5-6,NA,TRBJ1-2
TGCGCCAGCAGCCAAGCGGCCAGCGAAGTCCCCGGGGAGCTGTTTTTT,CASSQAASEVPGELFF,NA,TRBV4-1,NA,TRBJ2-2
TGTGCCAGCAGCCCTGGGGGGGTCTATGGCTACACCTTC,CASSPGGVYGYTF,NA,TRBV28,NA,TRBJ1-2
TGTGCCAGCAGTCCCCCGAGGACGAACACCGGGGAGCTGTTTTTT,CASSPPRTNTGELFF,NA,TRBV28,NA,TRBJ2-2
TGTGCCAGCAGCGTGGGGCAGGGGTTAGATAGTGAAGCTTTCTTT,CASSVGQGLDSEAFF,NA,TRBV9,NA,TRBJ1-1
TGCAGCGTTGACCTTAATTTAGTGGGGGGTTATGAGCAGTTCTTC,CSVDLNLVGGYEQFF,NA,TRBV29-1,NA,TRBJ2-1
TGTGCCAGCAGCCAACGGGAGCAGTACTTC,CASSQREQYF,NA,TRBV6-6,NA,TRBJ2-7
TGTGCCAGCAACCCGACAGGGGGCGATTCCTACGAGCAGTACTTC,CASNPTGGDSYEQYF,TRBD1,TRBV2,NA,TRBJ2-7
TGTGCCAGCAGTGATTCCAGGGAGCTGTTTTTT,CASSDSRELFF,NA,TRBV6-1,NA,TRBJ2-2
TGTGCCAGCAGTACCCCCAGGGAAGTCGAAGCTTTCTTT,CASSTPREVEAFF,NA,TRBV6-5,NA,TRBJ1-1
TGTGCCAGCAGTTTAGGTCCAGGGATGAACGAGCAGTACTTC,CASSLGPGMNEQYF,NA,TRBV27,once,TRBJ2-7
TGTGCCAGCAGCAAAAGGAGCGGAGCCTCGAACACCGGGGAGCTGTTTTTT,CASSKRSGASNTGELFF,NA,TRBV7-7,NA,TRBJ2-2
TGCGCCAGCAGGCAGGGACAGAGTACCTACGAGCAGTACTTC,CASRQGQSTYEQYF,TRBD1,TRBV5-1,NA,TRBJ2-7
TGTGCCAGCAGCCAAGTTCTAGCGGGGGTCGAGCAGTTCTTC,CASSQVLAGVEQFF,TRBD2,TRBV4-2,NA,TRBJ2-1
TGTGCCAGCCAGGGGACGCCGAACACCGGGGAGCTGTTTTTT,CASQGTPNTGELFF,NA,TRBV14,NA,TRBJ2-2
TGTGCCAGCAGCTCCGCACAAAAAAGGGGCAATTCACCCCTCCACTTT,CASSSAQKRGNSPLHF,NA,TRBV7-9,NA,TRBJ1-6
TGTGCCAGCAGTATGCGGGTGAGCGAGCAGTACTTC,CASSMRVSEQYF,NA,TRBV28,NA,TRBJ2-7
TGTGCCAGCAGTCCTCAACAGAACACCGGGGAGCTGTTTTTT,CASSPQQNTGELFF,NA,TRBV27,NA,TRBJ2-2
TGTGCCACCAGCAGAGATGGTAGGGGCCTGGTCACCGGGGAGCTGTTTTTT,CATSRDGRGLVTGELFF,NA,TRBV15,NA,TRBJ2-2
TGCGCCAGCAGGTCGGGACAGGGGTCTGAAAAACTGTTTTTT,CASRSGQGSEKLFF,TRBD1,TRBV5-1,NA,TRBJ1-4
TGTGCCAGCAGGCGGACAGGGGGCGACCACGAGCAGTACTTC,CASRRTGGDHEQYF,TRBD1,TRBV28,NA,TRBJ2-7
TGCGCCAGCTCCCAGGGGGCCAATAATTCACCCCTCCACTTT,CASSQGANNSPLHF,TRBD1,TRBV5-1,NA,TRBJ1-6
TGTGCCAGCAGTGAGGCAGCCGGAGGTGAGCAGTTCTTC,CASSEAAGGEQFF,NA,TRBV2,NA,TRBJ2-1
TGTGCCAGCAGTTACGGGCGGGGGGTTGTCTACGAGCAGTACTTC,CASSYGRGVVYEQYF,TRBD2,TRBV6-6,NA,TRBJ2-7
TGTGCCAGCAGCCCCAGCAGACAGGGGATGTCCTATAATTCACCCCTCCACTTT,CASSPSRQGMSYNSPLHF,TRBD1,TRBV5-6,NA,TRBJ1-6
TGTGCCAGCAGCTTACGACAGGGTGCCTACGAGCAGTACTTC,CASSLRQGAYEQYF,TRBD1,TRBV7-6,once,TRBJ2-7
TGTGCCTGGACCAGGGATCATGGCTACACCTTC,CAWTRDHGYTF,NA,TRBV30,NA,TRBJ1-2
TGTGCCAGCAGCCCGGGGGTGAAGATTGAAGCTTTCTTT,CASSPGVKIEAFF,NA,TRBV5-4,NA,TRBJ1-1
TGTGCCAGCAGTCCACAGGTTATCACCTACGAGCAGTACTTC,CASSPQVITYEQYF,NA,TRBV6-5,NA,TRBJ2-7
TGTGCCAGCGGCAGGGACTCTGGAAACACCATATATTTT,CASGRDSGNTIYF,NA,TRBV7-6,NA,TRBJ1-3
TGCGCCAGCAGCTTGAGGGTAGGATCAGGGGATGGCTACACCTTC,CASSLRVGSGDGYTF,NA,TRBV5-1,NA,TRBJ1-2
TGTGCCAGCGGGGAGGGGGGTGACCACGAGCAGTACTTC,CASGEGGDHEQYF,NA,TRBV7-6,NA,TRBJ2-7
TGTGCCAGTCAAGACAGAGCTAAATCAAATTACGAGCAGTACTTC,CASQDRAKSNYEQYF,NA,TRBV19,NA,TRBJ2-7
TGCGCCAGCAGCTTGGGACCGGGTGGAACCTACGAGCAGTACTTC,CASSLGPGGTYEQYF,NA,TRBV5-1,NA,TRBJ2-7
TGTGCCAGCAGCGGAGGGGCGGGGGGGCCCGGGGAGCTGTTTTTT,CASSGGAGGPGELFF,TRBD2,TRBV9,NA,TRBJ2-2
TGTTCCAGCAGCTTTCTCCAGGGAACCTACGAGCAGTACTTC,CSSSFLQGTYEQYF,NA,TRBV7-9,NA,TRBJ2-7
TGTGCCAGCAGCTTAGGTGGGCCGCCCATAATTTATGGCTACACCTTC,CASSLGGPPIIYGYTF,NA,TRBV7-9,once,TRBJ1-2
TGTGCCAGCAGTTGGACAGGGCACAATGAGCAGTTCTTC,CASSWTGHNEQFF,TRBD1,TRBV6-5,NA,TRBJ2-1
TGTGCCAGCAGCCTAGAGTCGGGACAGGGACTCGAGCAGTACTTC,CASSLESGQGLEQYF,TRBD1,TRBV7-2,NA,TRBJ2-7
TGTTCCAGCAGTTCGGACAGCTCCTACGAGCAGTACTTC,CSSSSDSSYEQYF,NA,TRBV7-9,NA,TRBJ2-7
TGTGCCAGCAGCTTAGGTGCGGGGGCGGATTCACCCCTCCACTTT,CASSLGAGADSPLHF,NA,TRBV7-8,NA,TRBJ1-6
TGTGCCAGCAGCGTTGGTTCCTTAGGGAGGGAAGAGCAAGCTTTCTTT,CASSVGSLGREEQAFF,NA,TRBV9,NA,TRBJ1-1
TGTGCCAGCAGCCTTAGCGGGCTCTCCTACGAGCAGTACTTC,CASSLSGLSYEQYF,TRBD2,TRBV7-6,NA,TRBJ2-7
TGTGCCAGCAGCGTAGGCAGGGGGCGAGCCAAAAACATTCAGTACTTC,CASSVGRGRAKNIQYF,TRBD1,TRBV9,NA,TRBJ2-4
TGTTCCAGCAGCTTTACAGGGCAAGAGACCCAGTACTTC,CSSSFTGQETQYF,NA,TRBV7-9,NA,TRBJ2-5